This T cell receptor (beta chain) appears in the sequencing data of a study of T-cell reconstitution after alpha-beta-depleted transplantation in children. Study outcomes and limitations: Two months or so post-transplant, alpha-beta T cells reportedly derived from several hundred expanded graft clones. Surviving recipient T cells and thymic progenitors accounted for the high day-60 TCRbeta diversity observed in some patients. Counts and diversity of T cells one year after transplant came mostly from newly produced T cells.

This clonotype was found a few times. What it binds is not known. A library of TCRbeta sequences, prepared with unique molecular identifiers, was generated. TCRdb reanalysed the PCR reads using MiXCR and keeps one entry per CDR3 protein. The top ten clones hold 25% to 30% of a sample with 350,000 to 500,000 distinct CDR3 sequences, around 46% of them seen once. Looked up from germline, CDR1 is SQVTM and CDR2 is ANQGSEA. This CDR3 is built from 11 residues. V shed 4 bases and J shed 6 bases, with 8 bases lying between them. The V and J genes are TRBV29-1 and TRBJ2-3; no reliable D call. This receptor was obtained from a girl aged 2-10 years with aplastic anemia, due to receive a stem cell transplant. The input for sequencing was PBMCs, taken before TCRalphabeta/CD19-depleted stem cell transplant. CDR3 nucleotides: TGCAGCGTTGGTGACGCTGATACGCAGTATTTT. Translating gives CSVGDADTQYF.